These 9 T cell receptor beta chains were all obtained from the same sample, sequenced in a study of blood T cell repertoires in COVID-19. Libraries were prepared by immunoSEQ multiplex PCR; TCRdb keeps only in-frame clonotypes and omits some of them. This table has under 200,000 clones, approximately 86% appearing once. Sequencing input: peripheral blood. These receptors came from a woman aged 80 or over in a cohort sampled during active or convalescent COVID-19.

The genes are TRBV24-1 and TRBJ1-5; 8 nucleotides agree with TRBD1. CDR3 size: 16 residues. Germline CDR1 is KGHDR and CDR2 is SFDVKD. V lost 4 bases to trimming and J lost 1 base; unmatched junction nucleotides: 5. The CDR3 sequence: CATSDHRTGSNQPQHF. CDR3 nucleotide sequence: TGTGCCACCAGTGACCATCGGACAGGGAGCAATCAGCCCCAGCATTTT.

This rearrangement joins TRBV18 to TRBJ1-5; D not resolved. Germline CDR1 and CDR2: KGHSH and LQKENI. The ends were cut back, 3 bases at V and 2 bases at J, with 11 bases in the middle. The CDR3 runs to 15 residues. CDR3 sequence: CASSPPGRGNQPQHF. The CDR3 bases are TGTGCCAGCTCACCTCCGGGGAGAGGCAATCAGCCCCAGCATTTT.

A single count supports this clone. Additional DNA sequences in this sample encode the identical CDR3. This chain uses TRBV2 with TRBJ1-5; 11 bases map to TRBD1. This CDR3 contains 14 residues. V shed 6 bases, J shed 7 bases, and the junction held 5 bases outside the gene matches. The germline V gene encodes CDR1 SNHLY and CDR2 FYNNEI. As DNA, the CDR3 is TGTGCCAGCAGCCTGGGACAGGGGGTACAGCCCCAGCATTTT. This sequence encodes CASSLGQGVQPQHF.

As DNA, the CDR3 is TGCGCCAGCAGCCAGACTAGCGGGAGAGAAGATACGCAGTATTTT. Translation: CASSQTSGREDTQYF. The J gene is TRBJ2-3, the V gene TRBV4-1, with TRBD2 matching 12 bases. The CDR3 sequence is 15 residues long. V lost 3 bases and J lost 5; bases outside the gene matches: 3. Germline V gene lookup returns CDR1 MGHRA and CDR2 YSYEKL.

CDR3 DNA: TGTGCCATCACAGAGGAAGGGGGCAGCCTATTTGAAGCTTTCTTT. Translation gives CAITEEGGSLFEAFF. J is TRBJ1-1 and V is TRBV6-5, with 7 bases lining up with TRBD1. With V trimmed by 10 bases and J by 7 bases, 18 bases remained unmatched. The CDR3 totals 15 residues. Germline CDR1 reads MNHEY; CDR2 reads SVGAGI.

This clone was counted once. V and J are TRBV28 and TRBJ2-3; 8 positions match TRBD2. From germline, CDR1 is MDHEN and CDR2 SYDVKM. The J segment lost 4 bases and the V segment lost 4 bases, leaving 7 bases of the junction unmatched. The CDR3 is 15 residues long. The DNA for the CDR3 is TGTGCCAGCAGTTCGACCCAGACTAGCGCAGATACGCAGTATTTT. This encodes CASSSTQTSADTQYF.

This clone was seen only a few times. The chain is built from TRBV18 and TRBJ2-3, with 8 positions matching TRBD2. Germline values: CDR1 KGHSH, CDR2 LQKENI. The V gene end was trimmed by 0 bases and the J gene end by 11 bases; junction bases not matched to a gene: 7. This CDR3 has 14 residues. The CDR3 DNA sequence: TGTGCCAGCTCACCACCGATCGCGGGAGGCCTGCAGTATTTT. It yields the protein CASSPPIAGGLQYF.

V gene TRBV27 combines with J gene TRBJ1-2, with 7 bases aligning to TRBD1. CDR1 is MNHEY, CDR2 SMNVEV, per germline (reference sequence). The CDR3 is made up of 13 amino acids. Trimming removed 6 bases from V and 2 bases from J; junction bases left unmatched: 3. CDR3 in amino acids: CASRGQLNYGYTF. The CDR3 DNA is TGTGCCAGCAGGGGACAGTTAAACTATGGCTACACCTTC.

This chain connects TRBV6-5 to TRBJ1-4, with a possible D match to TRBD1 (5 bases). V was clipped by 6 bases and J by 1 base, with 12 bases between them. The CDR3 has 15 residues. CDR1 MNHEY and CDR2 SVGAGI come from the germline V gene. The CDR3: CASSPGFLTNEKLFF. CDR3 bases: TGTGCCAGCAGCCCAGGGTTTTTAACTAATGAAAAACTGTTTTTT.